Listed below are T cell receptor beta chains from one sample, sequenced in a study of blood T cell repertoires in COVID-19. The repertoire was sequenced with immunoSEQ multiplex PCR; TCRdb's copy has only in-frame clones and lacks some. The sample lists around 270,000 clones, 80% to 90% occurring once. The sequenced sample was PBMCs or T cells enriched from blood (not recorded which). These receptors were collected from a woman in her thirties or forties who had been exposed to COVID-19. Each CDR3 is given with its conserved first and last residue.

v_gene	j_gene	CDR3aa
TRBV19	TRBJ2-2	CASSTNSGRLNTGELFF
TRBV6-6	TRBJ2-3	CASTITGTASDTQYF
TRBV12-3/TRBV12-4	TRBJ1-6	CASSSREDSPLHF
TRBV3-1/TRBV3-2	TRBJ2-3	CASSPIMGGGAIDTQYF
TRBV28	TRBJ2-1	CASSAQVYNEQFF
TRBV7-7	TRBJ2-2	CASSPTSGFTGELFF
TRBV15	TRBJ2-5	CATSLDRGQETQYF
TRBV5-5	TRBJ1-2	CASSQVGYGYTF
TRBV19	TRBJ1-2	CASTPLTEDNGYTF
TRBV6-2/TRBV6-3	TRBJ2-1	CASSWDSTSYNEQFF